This T cell receptor (beta chain) was captured in a study of regulatory T cells in long-lasting Graves disease. General study findings and limits: Limited sample numbers may have lowered accuracy.

V shed 5 bases and J 6 bases; nucleotides not matched to a gene: 6. The CDR3 contains 14 residues. Libraries of TCR beta came from iRepertoire HTBI primers plus Arm-PCR of CDR3 regions. Under the authors' procedure: Identification yielded 62 TRBV and 11 to 15 TRBJ segments across samples. TCRdb analysed the multiplex PCR reads with MiXCR anew, one entry per CDR3 protein. It is TCRdb's table, rather than the study itself, that gives the V and J calls and clone size. Here the sample spans roughly 450,000 distinct CDR3 sequences, 20% to 25% being singletons. This clonotype was seen ten or more times. Antigen unknown. Time point reported: persistent/refractory GD, antithyroid drugs over 5 years with positive TRAb. PBMC RNA was the source of the TCR library. An endocrinology department in Xi'an, China, recruited the patients. A volume of around 9.9 milliliters of peripheral blood was collected in EDTA tubes.

The source is a female donor with Graves disease. Material: peripheral blood mononuclear cells (PBMCs), obtained when the disease was refractory, from a patient treated with antithyroid drugs. V gene TRBV12-3 or TRBV12-4 combines with J gene TRBJ1-1, with 10 bases aligning to TRBD1. The CDR3 coding sequence is TGTGCCAGCAGTCAAGACGACAGGGGGCCTGAAGCTTTCTTT. Its protein is CASSQDDRGPEAFF.